This is a list of T cell receptor beta chains from one sample in a study of post-analysis software for immune sequencing data. TCRdb fed the PCR reads into MiXCR, producing one record per CDR3 protein. The repertoire holds roughly 540,000 distinct CDR3 sequences, with about a third as singletons. Sequenced sample: blood. Source of these receptors: a girl aged 2-17 years with multiple sclerosis. Each CDR3 is given with its conserved first and last residue. Fields, in order: clone size, J gene, V gene, D gene, CDR3 DNA, CDR3 protein. D genes are given only for firm matches. The size of a clone is reported for some rows only, either as once, few or many, or as a class for expanded clones.

few | TRBJ2-3 | TRBV4-1 | TRBD2 | TGCGCCAGCAGCCAAGATCCGGCGGGGGGGAGCACAGATACGCAGTATTTT | CASSQDPAGGSTDTQYF
few | TRBJ1-1 | TRBV6-5 | - | TGTGCCAGCAGTTATGAAAACCTGAACACTGAAGCTTTCTTT | CASSYENLNTEAFF
- | TRBJ2-1 | TRBV7-8 | - | TGTGCCAGCAGCTTAGCCCCATTAATCTACAATGAGCAGTTCTTC | CASSLAPLIYNEQFF
few | TRBJ2-5 | TRBV15 | - | TGTGCCACCACCCGACACGTCCAAGAGACCCAGTACTTC | CATTRHVQETQYF
- | TRBJ1-2 | TRBV12-3/TRBV12-4 | - | TGTGCCAGCAGTTTAGCTTACAGGGCCCCTGGGTCTGGCTACACCTTC | CASSLAYRAPGSGYTF
- | TRBJ2-7 | TRBV4-2 | TRBD2 | TGTGCCAACAGCCAAGGGGCAGCGGGGGGGGCTTCCTACGAGCAGTACTTC | CANSQGAAGGASYEQYF
few | TRBJ2-6 | TRBV11-2 | - | TGTGCCAGCAGTTACCTAAGAGACAGTCTTCAGTCGAGCTCTGGGGCCAACGTCCTGACTTTC | CASSYLRDSLQSSSGANVLTF
few | TRBJ2-5 | TRBV20-1 | - | TGCAGTGCTAGAACCTACTTAGTGGAGGGGTTGGGGACCCAGTACTTC | CSARTYLVEGLGTQYF
- | TRBJ2-2 | TRBV18 | TRBD2 | TGTGCCAGCTCACCAAAGGCGGGGGAAATTAACACCGGGGAGCTGTTTTTT | CASSPKAGEINTGELFF
- | TRBJ2-7 | TRBV5-1 | - | TGCGCCAGCAGCTTATGGCGGCAGGCTTCCTACGAGCAGTACTTC | CASSLWRQASYEQYF
few | TRBJ1-1 | TRBV12-3/TRBV12-4 | - | TGTGCCAGCAACCTGGGAGAGCCGAACACTGAAGCTTTCTTT | CASNLGEPNTEAFF
many | TRBJ2-3 | TRBV27 | TRBD2 | TGTGCCAGCAGTTTACTCAGCGGGGGCAGCACAGATACGCAGTATTTT | CASSLLSGGSTDTQYF
- | TRBJ2-3 | TRBV9 | - | TGTGCCAGCAGCGTAGGGGAGCGGGCCCAGCAGTATTTT | CASSVGERAQQYF
- | TRBJ2-1 | TRBV20-1 | - | TGCAGTGCTAGACTGGATTACAATGAGCAGTTCTTC | CSARLDYNEQFF
few | TRBJ2-1 | TRBV27 | - | TGTGCCAGCAGTGACCGGGACGGGACCTACAATGAGCAGTTCTTC | CASSDRDGTYNEQFF
- | TRBJ1-4 | TRBV11-2 | - | TGTGCCAGCAGCTTAGATCCGGTGGCAGAAGTGGGGATTGAAAAACTGTTTTTT | CASSLDPVAEVGIEKLFF
- | TRBJ2-7 | TRBV6-1 | - | TGTACCAGCAGTGAAGCGGACTATCAATTTCCCTACGAGCAGTACTTC | CTSSEADYQFPYEQYF